This paragraph covers one T cell receptor (beta chain) sequence. Its specific antigen is unknown. The input lacks base qualities; no much larger clone sits a single base away. Participants in the prospective study were aged about 18 to 89 years, lived in more than 20 United States geographic areas, and enrolled through a virtual design. In the prospective study, participants were assigned to cohorts based on the clinical history participants reported in a screening survey and a study questionnaire. For ImmuneRACE Cohort 3, a participant was defined as recovered based on two consecutive negative NP/OP PCR tests, clearance by a healthcare professional, or resolution of symptoms. In the prospective study, whole blood, serum and a nasopharyngeal or oropharyngeal swab were collected from each participant by mobile phlebotomists. Participants in the prospective study had the option to provide additional blood draws and questionnaires over a roughly 2-month period. Prospective study blood samples were shipped either frozen or at room temperature before DNA extraction.

TCRbeta CDR3 regions were amplified from genomic DNA by means of the immunoSEQ Assay, a bias-controlled multiplex PCR. On the authors' methods: Within the assay, amplification of reference gene primers was used to estimate how many nucleated cells each sample contained. To quantify the absolute abundance of each unique TCRbeta CDR3 rearrangement, sequence reads were collapsed and filtered. For each sample, productive Simpson clonality was calculated as the square root of Simpson's diversity index over productive rearrangements. TCRdb provides this immuneACCESS table in a form limited to in-frame rearrangements. Some clones are lacking; in checked studies, under half of them reflect an unresolved V gene, and why the rest are absent is not known. V, J and clone size are taken as reported in that table, and D and trimming were inferred from the DNA itself. The sample table holds 150,000 to 200,000 clones, of which about 91% were seen once. The ten most abundant clones make up roughly 0.77% of the sample.

The data originate from a study of blood T cell repertoires in COVID-19 (TCRdb year 2020). With respect to the entire study: The collaborator samples originated in the United States, Italy and Spain and spanned the acute and convalescent phases of COVID-19. Sample metadata almost always included a de-identified subject ID, COVID-19 status, age in years and sex. The prospective study material was composed of cDNA or gDNA derived from T cells, B-cell-depleted T cells, or PBMCs. The dataset comprised deeply sampled blood TCRbeta repertoires from subjects exposed to, actively infected with, or recovered from COVID-19. The repertoires were released in a freely available public database meant as a resource for research on the immune response to SARS-CoV-2. HLA class I and class II types, where available, came from metadata supplied by the sample provider rather than from assay-based typing. The samples were drawn from two sources: the first 160 participants of the ongoing ImmuneRACE study, and fewer than 1,500 subjects contributed by 6 global collaborators. Study-wide findings and limitations: The amount of clinical and demographic metadata varied by source and participant and was provided uncurated.

The CDR3 contains 15 residues, cysteine and phenylalanine counted. The retained sequence is limited to the CDR3, 45 bases, with the frame set at the first base. The germline V gene gives CDR1 as LGHNT and CDR2 as FRNRAP. Material for sequencing was PBMCs or T cells enriched from blood (not recorded which). The chain was built from TRBV12-5 and TRBJ2-3, with TRBD2 matching 8 junction bases. The receptor was isolated from a woman aged 18-35 years who had recovered from COVID-19. The DNA sequence is given as TGTGCGTCACCCCCAGCGGGAGTGAGAACAGATACGCAGTATTTT. It translates as CASPPAGVRTDTQYF. The full variable domain, completed from the reference TRBV12-5 and TRBJ2-3 proteins outside the CDR3, reads DARVTQTPRHKVTEMGQEVTMRCQPILGHNTVFWYRQTMMQGLELLAYFRNRAPLDDSGMPKDRFSAEMPDATLATLKIQPSEPRDSAVYFCASPPAGVRTDTQYFGPGTRLTVL.